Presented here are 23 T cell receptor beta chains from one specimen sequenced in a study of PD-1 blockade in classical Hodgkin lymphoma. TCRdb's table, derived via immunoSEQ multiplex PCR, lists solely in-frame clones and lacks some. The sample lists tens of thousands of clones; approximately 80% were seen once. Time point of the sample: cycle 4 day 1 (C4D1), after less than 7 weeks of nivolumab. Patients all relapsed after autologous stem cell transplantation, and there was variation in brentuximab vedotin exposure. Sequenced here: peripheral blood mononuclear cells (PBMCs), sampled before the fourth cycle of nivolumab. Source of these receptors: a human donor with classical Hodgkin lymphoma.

CDR3 loop: CASSFALYEQYF. The CDR3 region has the DNA TGTGCCAGCAGCTTTGCACTCTACGAGCAGTACTTC. The gene calls are TRBV7-9 and TRBJ2-7; the D is unclear. This CDR3 has 12 amino acids. CDR1 SEHNR and CDR2 FQNEAQ come from the germline V gene (reference sequence). V lost 3 bases and J 3 bases, leaving 6 bases between the germline ends.

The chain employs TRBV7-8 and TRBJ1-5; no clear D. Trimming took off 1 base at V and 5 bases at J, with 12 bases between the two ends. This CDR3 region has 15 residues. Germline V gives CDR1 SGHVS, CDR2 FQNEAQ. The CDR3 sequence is CASSLEYNDYQPQHF. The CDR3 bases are TGTGCCAGCAGCTTAGAGTATAATGATTATCAGCCCCAGCATTTT.

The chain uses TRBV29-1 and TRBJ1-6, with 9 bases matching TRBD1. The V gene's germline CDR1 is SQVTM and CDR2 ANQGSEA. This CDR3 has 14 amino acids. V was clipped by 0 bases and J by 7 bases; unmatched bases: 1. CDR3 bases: TGCAGCGTTGAAGATGGACAGGGGAATTCACCCCTCCACTTT. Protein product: CSVEDGQGNSPLHF.

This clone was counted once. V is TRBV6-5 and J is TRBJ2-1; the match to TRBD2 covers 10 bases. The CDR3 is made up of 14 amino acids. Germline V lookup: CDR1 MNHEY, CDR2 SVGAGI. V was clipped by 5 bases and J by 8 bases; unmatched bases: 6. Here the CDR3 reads CASSNSGGPHEQFF. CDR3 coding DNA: TGTGCCAGCAGTAATAGCGGGGGGCCCCATGAGCAGTTCTTC.

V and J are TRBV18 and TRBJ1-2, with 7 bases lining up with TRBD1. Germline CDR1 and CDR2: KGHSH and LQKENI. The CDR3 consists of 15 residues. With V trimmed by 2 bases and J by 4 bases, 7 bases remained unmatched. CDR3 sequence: CASSPSTGDVYGYTF. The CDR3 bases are TGTGCCAGCTCACCAAGTACAGGGGACGTCTATGGCTACACCTTC.

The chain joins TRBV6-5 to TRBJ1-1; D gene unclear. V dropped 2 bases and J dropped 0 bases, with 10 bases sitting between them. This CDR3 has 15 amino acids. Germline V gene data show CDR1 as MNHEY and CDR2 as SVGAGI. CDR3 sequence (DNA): TGTGCCAGCAGTTACCTCGAGGGCCTGAACACTGAAGCTTTCTTT. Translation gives CASSYLEGLNTEAFF.

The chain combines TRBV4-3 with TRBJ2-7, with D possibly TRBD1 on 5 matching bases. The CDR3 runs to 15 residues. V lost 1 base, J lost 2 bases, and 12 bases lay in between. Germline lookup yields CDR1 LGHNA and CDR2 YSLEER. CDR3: CASSQVFQGPYEQYF. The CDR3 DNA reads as TGCGCCAGCAGCCAAGTTTTTCAGGGCCCCTACGAGCAGTACTTC.

The CDR3 nucleotides read TGTGCCAGCAGTTTCAGGACAGGGAGGGTACGGAGCTCCTACGAGCAGTACTTC. As protein: CASSFRTGRVRSSYEQYF. The V gene is TRBV28, the J gene TRBJ2-7, with a possible D match to TRBD1 (8 bases). The germline V gene encodes CDR1 MDHEN and CDR2 SYDVKM. The CDR3 covers 18 residues. Trimming took 3 bases from V and 0 from J, leaving 21 bases between them.

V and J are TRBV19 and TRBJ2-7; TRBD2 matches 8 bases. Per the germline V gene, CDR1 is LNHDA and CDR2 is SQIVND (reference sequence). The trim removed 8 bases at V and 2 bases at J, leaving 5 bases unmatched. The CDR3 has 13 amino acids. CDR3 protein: CASAPGLAYEQYF. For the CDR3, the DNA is TGTGCCAGTGCTCCGGGACTAGCCTACGAGCAGTACTTC.

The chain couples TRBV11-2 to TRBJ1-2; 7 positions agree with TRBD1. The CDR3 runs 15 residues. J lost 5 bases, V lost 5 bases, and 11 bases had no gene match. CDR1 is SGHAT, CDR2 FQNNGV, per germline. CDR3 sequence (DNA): TGTGCCAGCAGCCCCCCTCGGACAGGAGAGTATGGCTACACCTTC. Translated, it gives CASSPPRTGEYGYTF. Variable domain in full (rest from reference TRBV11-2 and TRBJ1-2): EAGVAQSPRYKIIEKRQSVAFWCNPISGHATLYWYQQILGQGPKLLIQFQNNGVVDDSQLPKDRFSAERLKGVDSTLKIQPAKLEDSAVYLCASSPPRTGEYGYTFGSGTRLTVV.

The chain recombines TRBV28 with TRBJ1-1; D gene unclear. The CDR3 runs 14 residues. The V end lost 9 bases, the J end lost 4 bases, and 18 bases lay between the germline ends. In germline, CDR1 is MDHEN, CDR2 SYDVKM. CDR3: CASQPRTRGTEAFF. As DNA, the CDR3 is TGTGCCAGTCAACCCCGGACGCGGGGCACTGAAGCTTTCTTT.

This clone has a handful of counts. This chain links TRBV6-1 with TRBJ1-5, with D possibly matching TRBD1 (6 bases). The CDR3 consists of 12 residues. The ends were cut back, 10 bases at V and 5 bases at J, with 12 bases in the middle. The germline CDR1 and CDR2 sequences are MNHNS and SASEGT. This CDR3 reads CATHTGYQPQHF. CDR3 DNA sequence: TGTGCCACCCATACAGGGTATCAGCCCCAGCATTTT.

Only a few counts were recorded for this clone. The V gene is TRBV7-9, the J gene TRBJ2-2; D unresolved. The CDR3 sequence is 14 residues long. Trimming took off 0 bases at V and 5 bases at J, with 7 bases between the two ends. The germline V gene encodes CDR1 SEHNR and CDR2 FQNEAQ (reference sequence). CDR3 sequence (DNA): TGTGCCAGCAGCTTAGCTGGTGTAACCGGGGAGCTGTTTTTT. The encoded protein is CASSLAGVTGELFF. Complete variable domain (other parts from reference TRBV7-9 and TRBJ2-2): DTGVSQNPRHKITKRGQNVTFRCDPISEHNRLYWYRQTLGQGPEFLTYFQNEAQLEKSRLLSDRFSAERPKGSFSTLEIQRTEQGDSAMYLCASSLAGVTGELFFGEGSRLTVL.

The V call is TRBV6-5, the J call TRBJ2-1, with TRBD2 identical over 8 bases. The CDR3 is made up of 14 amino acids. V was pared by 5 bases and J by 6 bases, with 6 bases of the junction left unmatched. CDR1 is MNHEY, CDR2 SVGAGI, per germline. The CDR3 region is CASSRGGVFNEQFF. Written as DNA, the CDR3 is TGTGCCAGCAGTCGGGGGGGGGTATTCAATGAGCAGTTCTTC.

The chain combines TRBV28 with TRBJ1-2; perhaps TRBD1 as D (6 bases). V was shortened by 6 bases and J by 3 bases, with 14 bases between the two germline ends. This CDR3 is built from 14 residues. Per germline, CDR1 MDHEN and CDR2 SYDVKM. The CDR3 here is CASSQGDTYYGYTF. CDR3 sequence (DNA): TGTGCCAGCAGCCAAGGGGACACCTACTATGGCTACACCTTC.

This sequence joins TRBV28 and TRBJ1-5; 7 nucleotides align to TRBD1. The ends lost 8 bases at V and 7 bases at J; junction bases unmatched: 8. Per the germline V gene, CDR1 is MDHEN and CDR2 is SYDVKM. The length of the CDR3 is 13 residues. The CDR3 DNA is TGTGCCAGCCGACAGGGCGGCGACCAGCCCCAGCATTTT. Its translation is CASRQGGDQPQHF.

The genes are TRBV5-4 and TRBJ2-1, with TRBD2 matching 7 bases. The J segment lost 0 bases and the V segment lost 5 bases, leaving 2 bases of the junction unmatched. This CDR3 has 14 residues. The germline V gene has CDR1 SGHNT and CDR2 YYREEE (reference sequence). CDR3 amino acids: CASRGGDSYNEQFF. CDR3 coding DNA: TGTGCCAGCAGGGGGGGGGACTCCTACAATGAGCAGTTCTTC.

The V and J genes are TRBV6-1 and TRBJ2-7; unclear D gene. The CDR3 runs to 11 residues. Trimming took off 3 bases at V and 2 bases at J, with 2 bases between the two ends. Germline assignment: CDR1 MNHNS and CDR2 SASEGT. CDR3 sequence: CASSDAYEQYF. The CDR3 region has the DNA TGTGCCAGCAGTGACGCCTACGAGCAGTACTTC.

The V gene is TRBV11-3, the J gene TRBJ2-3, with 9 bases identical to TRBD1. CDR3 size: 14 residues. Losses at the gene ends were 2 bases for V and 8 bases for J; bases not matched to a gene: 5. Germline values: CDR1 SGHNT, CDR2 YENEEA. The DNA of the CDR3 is TGTGCCAGCAGCTTATATGGACAGGGGTTTACGCAGTATTTT. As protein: CASSLYGQGFTQYF. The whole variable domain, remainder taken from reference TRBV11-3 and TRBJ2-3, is EAGVVQSPRYKIIEKKQPVAFWCNPISGHNTLYWYLQNLGQGPELLIRYENEEAVDDSQLPKDRFSAERLKGVDSTLKIQPAELGDSAVYLCASSLYGQGFTQYFGPGTRLTVL.

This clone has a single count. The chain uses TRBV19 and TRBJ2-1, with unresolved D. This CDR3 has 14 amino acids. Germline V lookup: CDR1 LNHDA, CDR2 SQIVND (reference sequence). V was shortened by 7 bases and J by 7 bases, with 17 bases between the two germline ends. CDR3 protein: CASTRKNRWNEQFF. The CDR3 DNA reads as TGTGCCAGTACCCGCAAGAACCGATGGAATGAGCAGTTCTTC.

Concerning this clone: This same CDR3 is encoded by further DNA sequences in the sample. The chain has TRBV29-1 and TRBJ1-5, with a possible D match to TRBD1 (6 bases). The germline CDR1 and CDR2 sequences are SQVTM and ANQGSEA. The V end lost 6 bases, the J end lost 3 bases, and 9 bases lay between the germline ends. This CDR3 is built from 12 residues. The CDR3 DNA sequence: TGCAGCGTGGGACACCCCAATCAGCCCCAGCATTTT. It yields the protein CSVGHPNQPQHF.

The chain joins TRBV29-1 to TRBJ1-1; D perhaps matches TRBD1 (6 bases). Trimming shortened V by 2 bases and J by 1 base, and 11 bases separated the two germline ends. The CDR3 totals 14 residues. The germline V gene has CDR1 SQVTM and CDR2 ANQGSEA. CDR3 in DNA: TGCAGCGTTGAAAGGGGGTTTCAGAACACTGAAGCTTTCTTT. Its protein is CSVERGFQNTEAFF.

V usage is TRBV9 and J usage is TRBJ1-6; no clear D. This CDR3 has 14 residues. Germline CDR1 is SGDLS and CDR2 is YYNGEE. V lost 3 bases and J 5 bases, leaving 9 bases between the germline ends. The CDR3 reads CASSGGWDNSPLHF. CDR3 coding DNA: TGTGCCAGCAGCGGAGGATGGGATAATTCACCCCTCCACTTT.